This T cell receptor beta chain was recovered during a study of T-cell memory formation after mild COVID-19 (dated by TCRdb to the early 2020s). Describing the broader study: TCR sequence clusters from the two donors were found to be largely donor specific. In a couple of donors, T-cell clones that expanded and contracted after mild COVID-19 were tracked by sequencing TCRalpha and TCRbeta repertoires over time. The cohort was made up of two young adult volunteers, one female and one male, who were previously healthy. Overall study results and their limits: Balanced CD4/CD8 phenotypes were observed for clones contracting from day 15 to 85, whereas a bias towards CD4+ was observed for a second wave of clones expanding from day 15 to 37. Contracting CD4+ clones were found mainly in CM and EM memory subsets, while CD8+ clones were enriched in EMRA. Only a couple of mild cases were covered by the study, and larger cohorts that include severe cases with pre-infection samples were considered necessary. The detection of some responding clones in pre-infection memory suggests that pre-existing cross-reactive memory T cells joined the SARS-CoV-2 response. SARS-CoV-2 specificity of the second-wave clones peaking on day 37 was not confirmed.

This clonotype was seen once. Its antigen has not been determined. Per-base quality was not reported, and no clone a single base away is much larger than it. Weak support is all one read offers. TCRdb records Illumina NovaSeq 6000 as the sequencer. Using 5'RACE with constant-segment primers, TCRalpha and TCRbeta cDNA libraries were constructed, with sample barcodes and unique molecular identifiers added in the process. Trizol reagent was used to extract RNA from every sample. The libraries were amplified in two PCR steps, and the second step added a second sample barcode and Illumina TruSeq adapters. Libraries were sequenced on an Illumina NovaSeq with 2 x 150 bp paired-end reads. Per the authors' processing: The reads were demultiplexed and collapsed into UMI-guided consensus sequences using migec v1.2.7. Using mixcr v2.1.11, the UMI consensuses were aligned to TRA and TRB V and J templates and assembled into clonotypes. Clonotypes were classified as expanded or contracted when called significant by both edgeR and NoisET, with noise models trained on biological replicates. For edgeR calls, the thresholds were a false discovery rate-adjusted p below 0.01 and a log2 fold-change of 1. As an exploratory analysis of dynamics, max-normalized trajectories of the 1000 most abundant clonotypes were examined with PCA combined with hierarchical clustering. Separately sequenced CD4+ and CD8+ repertoires were used to assign a CD4 or CD8 phenotype to each responding clone. TCRdb reworked the public reads: Q25 trimming with fastp, MiXCR clone assembly, productive beta chains retained. Entries are consolidated by CDR3 protein sequence, retaining the most common genes and DNA. The V and J calls, along with clone size, are taken from TCRdb and not from the paper's own processing. The sample contains roughly 310,000 distinct CDR3 sequences, around 15% of them found a single time. The biggest ten clones account for about a fifth of the sample.

Ficoll-Paque density gradient centrifugation was the method used to isolate PBMCs. Based on the germline V gene, the CDR1 and CDR2 sequences are SQVTM and ANQGSEA. The CDR3 runs 14 amino acids, cysteine and phenylalanine included. The CDR3 DNA has 42 bases and is translated from base 1. V is reduced by 4 bases and J by 1 base, leaving a spacing of 13 bases between them. The specimen sequenced was PBMCs or a T cell subset sorted from them (not recorded which). The sequence derives from a man aged 18 to 29 who had mild COVID-19 (a few samples of this study predate the infection). The sample titles of this study are shuffled in the database, so cell type and time point are left out; the donor was told from shared clones. The chain was built from TRBV29-1 and TRBJ1-1; the D gene is not confidently resolved. The DNA sequence follows: TGCAGCGTTGGCTTCGGGCTGACGAACACTGAAGCTTTCTTT. It translates as CSVGFGLTNTEAFF.